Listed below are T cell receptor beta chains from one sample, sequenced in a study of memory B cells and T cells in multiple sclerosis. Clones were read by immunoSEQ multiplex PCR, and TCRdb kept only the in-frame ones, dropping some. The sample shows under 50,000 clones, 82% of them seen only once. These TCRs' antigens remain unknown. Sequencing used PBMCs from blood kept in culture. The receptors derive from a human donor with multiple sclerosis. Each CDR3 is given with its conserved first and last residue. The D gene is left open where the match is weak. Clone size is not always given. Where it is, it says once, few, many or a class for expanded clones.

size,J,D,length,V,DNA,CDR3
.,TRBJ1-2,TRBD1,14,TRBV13,TGTGCCAGCAGCGCTCTGACAGGGATTGGCGGCTACACCTTC,CASSALTGIGGYTF
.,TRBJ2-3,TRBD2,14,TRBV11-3,TGTGCCAGCAGCTCCGGACTAGCGTCGGATACGCAGTATTTT,CASSSGLASDTQYF
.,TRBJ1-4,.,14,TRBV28,TGTGCCAGCAGTTTAGGGGCAACTAATGAAAAACTGTTTTTT,CASSLGATNEKLFF
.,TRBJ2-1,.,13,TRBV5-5,TGTGCCAGCAGCGGAGGGGGTTTTAATGAGCAGTTCTTC,CASSGGGFNEQFF
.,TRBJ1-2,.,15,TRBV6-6,TGTGCCAGCAGTTACTCGGGGACGGATGCTTCGGGCTACACCTTC,CASSYSGTDASGYTF
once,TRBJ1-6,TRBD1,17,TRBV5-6,TGTGCCAGCAGCTCATTGGGGACAGGGGGCCATAATTCACCCCTCCACTTT,CASSSLGTGGHNSPLHF
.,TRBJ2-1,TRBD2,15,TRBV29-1,TGCAGCGTAGGGACTAGCGGGGGGGCGGGCAATGAGCAGTTCTTC,CSVGTSGGAGNEQFF
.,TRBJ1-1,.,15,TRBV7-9,TGTGCCAGCAGCTTGGTGGGGGCTTGGGGCACTGAAGCTTTCTTT,CASSLVGAWGTEAFF
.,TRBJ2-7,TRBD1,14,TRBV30,TGTGCCTGGGGGACGGGACAGGGGCCCTACGAGCAGTACTTC,CAWGTGQGPYEQYF
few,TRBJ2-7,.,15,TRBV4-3,TGCGCCAGCAGCCAAGGACAGGCCCGACACTACGAGCAGTACTTC,CASSQGQARHYEQYF
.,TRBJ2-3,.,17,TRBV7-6,TGTGCCAGCAGCTTAGAGGGCGACCCATTCCCCACAGATACGCAGTATTTT,CASSLEGDPFPTDTQYF
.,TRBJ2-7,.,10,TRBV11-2,TGTGCCAGCAGCTCCCAAGTGCAGTACTTC,CASSSQVQYF
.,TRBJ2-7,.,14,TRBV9,TGTGCCAGCAGCGTAGGAGGGGACCTGTACGAGCAGTACTTC,CASSVGGDLYEQYF
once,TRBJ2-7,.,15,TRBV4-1,TGCGCCAGCAGCCAAGATTCAGGAAGCTCCTACGAGCAGTACTTC,CASSQDSGSSYEQYF
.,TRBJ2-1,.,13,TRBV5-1,TGCGCCAGCAGCTTAAGTGGTAAGAATGAGCAGTTCTTC,CASSLSGKNEQFF
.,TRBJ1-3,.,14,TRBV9,TGTGCCAGTACGACCGACTTCTCTGGAAACACCATATATTTT,CASTTDFSGNTIYF
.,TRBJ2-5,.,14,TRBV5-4,TGTGCCAGCAGCTTGGACGGGGTGCAAGAGACCCAGTACTTC,CASSLDGVQETQYF
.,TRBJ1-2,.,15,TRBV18,TGTGCCAGCTCACCTATCGCGGACAGCAACTATGGCTACACCTTC,CASSPIADSNYGYTF
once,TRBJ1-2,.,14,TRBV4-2,TGTGCCAGCAGCCAAGATGAGGGAGTAGGTGGCTACACCTTC,CASSQDEGVGGYTF
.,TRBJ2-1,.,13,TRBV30,TGTGCCTGGAGTGTGGGGTCCTACAATGAGCAGTTCTTC,CAWSVGSYNEQFF
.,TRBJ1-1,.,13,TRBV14,TGTGCCAGCAGCCAGCTTTCCCTAACTGAAGCTTTCTTT,CASSQLSLTEAFF
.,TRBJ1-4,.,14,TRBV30,TGTGCCTGGAGTGGAGGCAGGAGGTCTGAAAAACTGTTTTTT,CAWSGGRRSEKLFF
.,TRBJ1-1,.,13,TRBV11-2,TGTGCCAGCAGCTTGTTGGGGAACACTGAAGCTTTCTTT,CASSLLGNTEAFF
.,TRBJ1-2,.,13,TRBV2,TGTGCCAGCAGTGTCGAGCAGGGATCTGGCTACACCTTC,CASSVEQGSGYTF
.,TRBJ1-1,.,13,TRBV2,TGTGCCAGCAGTCGCTCAGGGAACACTGAAGCTTTCTTT,CASSRSGNTEAFF
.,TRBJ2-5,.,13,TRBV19,TGTGCCAGTACCACGACGGGCTTAGAGACCCAGTACTTC,CASTTTGLETQYF
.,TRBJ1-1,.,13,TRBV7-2,TGTGCCAGCAGCGACAGCCTCGACACTGAAGCTTTCTTT,CASSDSLDTEAFF
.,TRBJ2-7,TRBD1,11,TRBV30,TGTGCGGCCGGGACAGCCTACGAGCAGTACTTC,CAAGTAYEQYF
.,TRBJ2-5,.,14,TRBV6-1,TGTGCCAGCATTAGCGCGATTTCCCAAGAGACCCAGTACTTC,CASISAISQETQYF
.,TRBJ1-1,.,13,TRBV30,TGTGCCTGGAGTTCCTGGACTGGGACTGAAGCTTTCTTT,CAWSSWTGTEAFF
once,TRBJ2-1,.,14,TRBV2,TGTGCCAGCAGTGGGGGGCTCTCAGCCAATGAGCAGTTCTTC,CASSGGLSANEQFF
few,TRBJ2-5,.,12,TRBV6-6,TGTGCCAGCAGTTACGGCCGGGAGACCCAGTACTTC,CASSYGRETQYF
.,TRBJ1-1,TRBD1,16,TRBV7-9,TGTGCCAGCAGCTTCATTCCCGGGACAGGGGACCCTGAAGCTTTCTTT,CASSFIPGTGDPEAFF
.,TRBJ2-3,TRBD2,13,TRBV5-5,TGTGCCAGCAGCATAGGGACTAGCGTAGGGCAGTATTTT,CASSIGTSVGQYF
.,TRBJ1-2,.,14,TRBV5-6,TGTGCCAGCAGCTTGGGGGAGCCTAACTATGGCTACACCTTC,CASSLGEPNYGYTF
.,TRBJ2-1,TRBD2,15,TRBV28,TGTGCCAGCAACCCGTCGAGCGGGGGGGCTTATGAGCAGTTCTTC,CASNPSSGGAYEQFF
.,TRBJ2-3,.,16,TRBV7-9,TGTGCCAGCAGCCTGCGACCGGGACACTCTACAGATACGCAGTATTTT,CASSLRPGHSTDTQYF
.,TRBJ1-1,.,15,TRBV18,TGTGCCAGCTCACTCCGACAGGCTCCGAACACTGAAGCTTTCTTT,CASSLRQAPNTEAFF
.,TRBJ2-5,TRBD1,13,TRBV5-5,TGTGCCAGCAGCTGGACAGGGGAAGAGACCCAGTACTTC,CASSWTGEETQYF
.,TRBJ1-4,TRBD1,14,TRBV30,TGTGCCTGGAGTGTACAGGGGTTTAGAGAAAAACTGTTTTTT,CAWSVQGFREKLFF
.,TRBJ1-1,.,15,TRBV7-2,TGTGCCAGCAGCTTATTTCGGCAGCCGAACACTGAAGCTTTCTTT,CASSLFRQPNTEAFF
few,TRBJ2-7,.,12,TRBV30,TGTGCCTGGAGGCGTATCGGACACGAGCAGTACTTC,CAWRRIGHEQYF
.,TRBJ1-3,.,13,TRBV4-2,TGTGCCAGCAGCCAAGGCTCTGGAAACACCATATATTTT,CASSQGSGNTIYF
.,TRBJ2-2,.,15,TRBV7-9,TGTGCCAGCAGCTTCAGGGGCGATTTTTCCGGGGAGCTGTTTTTT,CASSFRGDFSGELFF
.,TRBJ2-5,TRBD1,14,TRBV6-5,TGTGCCAGCAGTTACCGGACAGGGGAAAAGGCCCAGTACTTC,CASSYRTGEKAQYF
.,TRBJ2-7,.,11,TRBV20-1,TGCAGTGCTATCAGGGAGGACGAGCAGTACTTC,CSAIREDEQYF
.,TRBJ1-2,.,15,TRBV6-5,TGTGCCAGCAGTTACTCGAGGCTAACGAACTATGGCTACACCTTC,CASSYSRLTNYGYTF
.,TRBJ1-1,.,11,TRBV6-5,TGTGCCAGCAGGAATGACAGGGAAGCTTTCTTT,CASRNDREAFF
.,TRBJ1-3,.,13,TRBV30,TGTGCCTGGAAGGGGAGCTCTGGAAACACCATATATTTT,CAWKGSSGNTIYF
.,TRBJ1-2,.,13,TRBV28,TGTGCCAGCAGTTTGCAGGGGAACTATGGCTACACCTTC,CASSLQGNYGYTF
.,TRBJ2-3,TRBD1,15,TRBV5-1,TGCGCCAGCAGCTTGTCGGGACAGGGAGCAGATACGCAGTATTTT,CASSLSGQGADTQYF
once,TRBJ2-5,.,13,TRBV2,TGTGCCAGCAGTGTAAGGGTTCGGGAGACCCAGTACTTC,CASSVRVRETQYF